The clone carrying this T cell receptor (beta chain) appeared a single time. The antigen is undetermined. This sample is drawn from a study of a mutant IDH1 vaccine in newly diagnosed glioma. Whole-study context: Vaccines began 4-6 weeks after radiotherapy alone, or with temozolomide cycles. Prior therapy was radiotherapy, temozolomide, or both; most received both. The study's findings and limits: Pseudoprogression appeared independent of alterations in top peripheral clonotypes.

The time point was: week 5, during vaccination. Each dose delivered 300 ug of mutant IDH1 20-mer peptide subcutaneously with imiquimod. V lost 5 bases to trimming and J lost 1 base, with 21 bases between them. The CDR3 runs to 17 residues. Germline CDR1 reads SGHAT; CDR2 reads FQNNGV. TCRdb keeps only in-frame clones here, not all; method: immunoSEQ multiplex PCR. The sample contains 35,000 to 45,000 clones, 80% to 90% of which appear only once. This receptor was taken from a man aged 50 or older with glioma. Sequencing used PBMCs, obtained from a glioma patient whose treatment included an IDH1 peptide vaccine. This chain joins TRBV11-2 and TRBJ2-7; D remains unclear. The CDR3 DNA follows: TGTGCCAGCAGCAATCGCGCCGATTCTTTACCTTCCTACGAGCAGTACTTC. This translates into CASSNRADSLPSYEQYF.